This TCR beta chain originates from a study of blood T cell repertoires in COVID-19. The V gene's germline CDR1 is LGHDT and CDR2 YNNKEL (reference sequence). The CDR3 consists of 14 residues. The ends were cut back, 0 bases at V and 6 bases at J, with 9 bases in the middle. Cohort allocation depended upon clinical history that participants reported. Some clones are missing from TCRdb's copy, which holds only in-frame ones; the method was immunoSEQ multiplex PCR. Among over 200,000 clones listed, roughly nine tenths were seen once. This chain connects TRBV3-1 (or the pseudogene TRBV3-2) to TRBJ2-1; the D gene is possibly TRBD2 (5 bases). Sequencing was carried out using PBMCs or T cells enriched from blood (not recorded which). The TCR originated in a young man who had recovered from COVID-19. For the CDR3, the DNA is TGTGCCAGCAGCCAAGATCCTAGCAGCAATGAGCAGTTCTTC. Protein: CASSQDPSSNEQFF.